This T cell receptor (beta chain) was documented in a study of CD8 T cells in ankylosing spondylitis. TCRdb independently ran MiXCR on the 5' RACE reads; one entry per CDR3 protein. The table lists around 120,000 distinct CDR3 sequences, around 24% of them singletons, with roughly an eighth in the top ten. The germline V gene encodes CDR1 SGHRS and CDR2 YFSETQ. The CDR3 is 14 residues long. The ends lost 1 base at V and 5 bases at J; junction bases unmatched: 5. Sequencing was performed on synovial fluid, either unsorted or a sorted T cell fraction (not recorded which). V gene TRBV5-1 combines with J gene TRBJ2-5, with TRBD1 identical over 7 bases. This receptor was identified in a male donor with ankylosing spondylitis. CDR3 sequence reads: CASSLTGAGETQYF. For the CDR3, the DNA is TGCGCCAGCAGCTTGACAGGGGCAGGGGAGACCCAGTACTTC.